The 14 T cell receptor beta chains reported below all come from one sample, sequenced in a study of beta chain features in type 1 diabetes. Reverse transcribing all isolated RNA meant expressed TCRB transcripts were sequenced. Sequenced by immunoSEQ multiplex PCR; TCRdb stores in-frame clones only, minus some. The sample holds about 140,000 clones, approximately 10% seen once. The sequencing input was central memory CD4+ T cells from blood. The origin of the receptors is a woman aged 40 to 49 in good health.

This clone was picked up a small number of times. The rearrangement uses TRBV4-3 and TRBJ2-3; D is undetermined. From germline, CDR1 is LGHNA and CDR2 YSLEER. Deletions cut 0 bases from V and 4 bases from J, with 11 bases between. This CDR3 spans 15 amino acids. CDR3 protein: CASSQDSIPADTQYF. The CDR3, as DNA: TGCGCCAGCAGCCAAGATAGTATCCCGGCAGATACGCAGTATTTT.

This chain joins TRBV11-2 and TRBJ1-1; D is possibly TRBD1 (6 bases). This CDR3 comprises 16 residues. V lost 1 base and J lost 4, with 16 bases in between. Germline CDR1 and CDR2: SGHAT and FQNNGV. As DNA, the CDR3 is TGTGCCAGCAGCTTAGGGTCAGGGGCGGGGGGCACTGAAGCTTTCTTT. It specifies CASSLGSGAGGTEAFF.

The V gene is TRBV9, the J gene TRBJ2-3; 12 nucleotides align to TRBD2. Trimming removed 3 bases from V and 5 bases from J; junction bases left unmatched: 7. Germline CDR1 and CDR2: SGDLS and YYNGEE. The CDR3 is made up of 16 amino acids. CDR3 loop: CASSGASGGAGDTQYF. The CDR3 nucleotides are TGTGCCAGCAGCGGGGCTAGCGGGGGGGCAGGAGATACGCAGTATTTT.

The chain links TRBV19 to TRBJ2-3, with 10 nucleotides matching TRBD2. Germline V lookup: CDR1 LNHDA, CDR2 SQIVND (reference sequence). The J segment lost 1 base and the V segment lost 7 bases, leaving 5 bases of the junction unmatched. There are 15 residues in the CDR3. Written as DNA, the CDR3 is TGTGCCAGTACCGCGACTAGCGGGCGCACAGATACGCAGTATTTT. This translates into CASTATSGRTDTQYF.

The chain joins TRBV28 to TRBJ2-5, with TRBD1 matching over 7 bases. The J call may be mistaken, given a closer DNA end match to TRBJ2-7. CDR1 MDHEN and CDR2 SYDVKM come from the germline V gene. The CDR3 consists of 14 residues. CDR3 in amino acids: CASSPGGSSYEQYF. The CDR3 DNA reads as TGTGCCAGCAGTCCAGGGGGATCCTCCTACGAGCAGTACTTC.

This clone came up a few times. The gene calls are TRBV7-2 and TRBJ1-5; 7 positions agree with TRBD1. This CDR3 contains 15 residues. V lost 3 bases, J lost 3 bases, and 5 bases stayed unmatched. Germline assignment: CDR1 SGHTA and CDR2 FQGNSA. For the CDR3, the DNA is TGTGCCAGCAGCTTCGAACAGGGGTCCAATCAGCCCCAGCATTTT. It yields the protein CASSFEQGSNQPQHF. Full variable domain (remainder filled in from reference TRBV7-2 and TRBJ1-5): GAGVSQSPSNKVTEKGKDVELRCDPISGHTALYWYRQSLGQGLEFLIYFQGNSAPDKSGLPSDRFSAERTGGSVSTLTIQRTQQEDSAVYLCASSFEQGSNQPQHFGDGTRLSIL.

This clone was seen a handful of times. Other DNA sequences from this sample encode an identical CDR3 as well. The J gene is TRBJ2-3, the V gene TRBV4-1; 9 bases line up with TRBD1. Losses at the gene ends were 4 bases for V and 3 bases for J; bases not matched to a gene: 2. The CDR3 totals 14 residues. Germline CDR1 MGHRA, CDR2 YSYEKL. The CDR3 coding sequence is TGCGCCAGCAGCCCAGGACAGGGGACAGATACGCAGTATTTT. Translating it yields CASSPGQGTDTQYF.

This clone was seen only a few times. The chain joins TRBV13 to TRBJ2-3; D may be TRBD2 (7 bases). The CDR3 has 14 residues. Trimming shortened V by 0 bases and J by 6 bases, and 10 bases separated the two germline ends. Germline values: CDR1 PRHDT, CDR2 FYEKMQ (reference sequence). CDR3 sequence (DNA): TGTGCCAGCAGCTTAGGGGGAGGGGGGGATACGCAGTATTTT. The encoded protein is CASSLGGGGDTQYF.

This sequence joins TRBV5-4 and TRBJ2-5; 8 bases agree with TRBD1. CDR1 SGHNT and CDR2 YYREEE come from the germline V gene (reference sequence). Trimming took 0 bases from V and 5 from J; bases not matched to a gene: 0. The CDR3 loop spans 13 amino acids. The CDR3 region has the DNA TGTGCCAGCAGCTTGGGACAGGGGGAGACCCAGTACTTC. Translation gives CASSLGQGETQYF. Using reference TRBV5-4 and TRBJ2-5 for the parts outside the CDR3, the full variable domain is ETGVTQSPTHLIKTRGQQVTLRCSSQSGHNTVSWYQQALGQGPQFIFQYYREEENGRGNFPPRFSGLQFPNYSSELNVNALELDDSALYLCASSLGQGETQYFGPGTRLLVL.

In this sample, this clone turned up a few times. This chain joins TRBV5-6 and TRBJ2-3, with 12 positions matching TRBD2. CDR1 is SGHDT, CDR2 YYEEEE, per germline. The CDR3 sequence is 16 residues long. The V and J ends lost 4 bases and 2 bases, in that order; junction bases with no gene match: 5. The CDR3 is CASSPLAGGTTDTQYF. The CDR3 DNA reads TGTGCCAGCAGCCCACTAGCGGGGGGAACCACAGATACGCAGTATTTT.

This clone turned up a few times. The V and J genes are TRBV9 and TRBJ2-5; 8 bases map to TRBD2. This CDR3 contains 15 residues. Germline-derived CDR1 and CDR2 are SGDLS and YYNGEE. Losses at the gene ends were 3 bases for V and 1 base for J; bases not matched to a gene: 5. CDR3 DNA: TGTGCCAGCAGCGAGGGACTAGGGCCCCAAGAGACCCAGTACTTC. Protein: CASSEGLGPQETQYF.

The rearrangement links TRBV6-1 to TRBJ2-7; D gene unclear. The CDR3 length is 13 residues. Trimming removed 5 bases from V and 2 bases from J, with 10 bases in between. Germline assignment: CDR1 MNHNS and CDR2 SASEGT. CDR3 nucleotides: TGTGCCAGCAGTTATGGGCAGACCTACGAGCAGTACTTC. Protein: CASSYGQTYEQYF.

The table lists this clone with a few counts. The rearrangement links TRBV27 to TRBJ1-1, with no clear D. Looked up from germline, CDR1 is MNHEY and CDR2 is SMNVEV (reference sequence). V was clipped by 6 bases and J by 1 base, with 9 bases between them. The length of the CDR3 is 13 residues. CDR3 nucleotides: TGTGCCAGCAGGGGCTGGTCGAACACTGAAGCTTTCTTT. It yields the protein CASRGWSNTEAFF.

The rearrangement joins TRBV10-3 to TRBJ2-7; 9 nucleotides match TRBD1. V dropped 4 bases and J dropped 2; count of bases not matched to a gene: 6. CDR1 ENHRY and CDR2 SYGVKD come from the germline V gene. This CDR3 contains 15 residues. This chain's CDR3 is CAISGAGTGPYEQYF. CDR3 nucleotide sequence: TGTGCCATCAGTGGGGCCGGGACAGGGCCCTACGAGCAGTACTTC.